This record looks at one T cell receptor (beta chain) sequence and its context. The antigen is undetermined. These data come from a study of cytomegalovirus exposure and HLA in healthy donors. Study background: The same platform was used for the roughly 130 validation repertoires and the roughly 700 first-cohort repertoires, a later analysis reported. Study-level findings and limits: The CMV antigen specificity of a few CMV-associated chains was confirmed through in vitro analysis.

The data were produced by immunoSEQ multiplex PCR, yet TCRdb's version contains in-frame clones alone and is incomplete. The sample has about 150,000 clones, about 86% seen once. V shed 2 bases and J 9 bases; nucleotides not matched to a gene: 11. The germline V gene has CDR1 SGHTA and CDR2 FQGTGA. The CDR3 sequence is 15 residues long. The chain joins TRBV7-3 to TRBJ2-5, with 8 nucleotides matching TRBD2. Specimen: PBMCs. This TCR came from a man aged 18 to 30 in good health and CMV-seropositive. CDR3 DNA sequence: TGTGCCAGCAGCTTAGGGCCCAGCGGGGGTTTGGCCCAGTACTTC. Amino acids: CASSLGPSGGLAQYF. The full variable domain, rest sourced from reference TRBV7-3 and TRBJ2-5, is GAGVSQTPSNKVTEKGKYVELRCDPISGHTALYWYRQSLGQGPEFLIYFQGTGAADDSGLPNDRFFAVRPEGSVSTLKIQRTERGDSAVYLCASSLGPSGGLAQYFGPGTRLLVL.